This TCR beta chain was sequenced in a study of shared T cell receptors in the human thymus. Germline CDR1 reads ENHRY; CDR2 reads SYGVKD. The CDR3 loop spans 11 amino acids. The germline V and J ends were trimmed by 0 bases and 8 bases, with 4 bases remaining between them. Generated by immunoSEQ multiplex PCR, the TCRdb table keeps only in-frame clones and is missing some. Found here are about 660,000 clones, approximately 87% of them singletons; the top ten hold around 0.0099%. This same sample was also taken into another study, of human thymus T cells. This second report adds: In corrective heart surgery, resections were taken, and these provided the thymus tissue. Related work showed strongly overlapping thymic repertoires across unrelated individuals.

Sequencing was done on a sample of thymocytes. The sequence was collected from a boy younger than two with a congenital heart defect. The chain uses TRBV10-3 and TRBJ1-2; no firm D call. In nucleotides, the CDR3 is TGTGCCATCAGTGAGTCGAGGGGCTACACCTTC. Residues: CAISESRGYTF.